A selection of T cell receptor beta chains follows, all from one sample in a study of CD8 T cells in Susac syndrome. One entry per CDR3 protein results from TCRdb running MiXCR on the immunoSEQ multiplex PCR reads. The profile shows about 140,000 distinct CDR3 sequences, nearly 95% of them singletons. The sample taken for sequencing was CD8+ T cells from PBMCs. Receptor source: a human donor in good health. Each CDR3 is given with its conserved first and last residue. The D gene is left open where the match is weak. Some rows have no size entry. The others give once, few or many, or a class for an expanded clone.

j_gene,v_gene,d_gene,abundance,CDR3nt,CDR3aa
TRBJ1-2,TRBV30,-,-,TGTGCCTGGAGTGTCGGGACCGTCTATGGCTACACCTTC,CAWSVGTVYGYTF
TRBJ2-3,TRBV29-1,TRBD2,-,TGCAGCGGGGGGGTGGTAGCGGGAGGTTCAGATACGCAGTATTTT,CSGGVVAGGSDTQYF
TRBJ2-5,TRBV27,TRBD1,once,TGTGCCAGCAGTTTGAAAAGGGGGCGACAAGAGACCCAGTACTTC,CASSLKRGRQETQYF
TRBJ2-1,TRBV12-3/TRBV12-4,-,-,TGTGCCACCTCCTCGGCCCGTGATGAGCAGTTCTTC,CATSSARDEQFF
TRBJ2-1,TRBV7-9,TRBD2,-,TGTGCCAGCAGGCCTACTAGCGGGAGTCATGAGCAGTTCTTC,CASRPTSGSHEQFF
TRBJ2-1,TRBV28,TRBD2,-,TGTGCCAGCAGCCCACCGGGACTAGCGAACAATGAGCAGTTCTTC,CASSPPGLANNEQFF
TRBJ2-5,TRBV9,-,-,TGTGCCAGGGCGGGCCACCAAGAGACCCAGTACTTC,CARAGHQETQYF
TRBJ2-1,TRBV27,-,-,TGTGCCAGCAGTTGGTACAATGAGCAGTTCTTC,CASSWYNEQFF
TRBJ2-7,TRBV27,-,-,TGTGCCAGCAGGGACGGTCCCTACGAGCAGTACTTC,CASRDGPYEQYF
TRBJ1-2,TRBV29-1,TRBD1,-,TGCAGCGTTTTGGACAGGGGAGGCTACACCTTC,CSVLDRGGYTF
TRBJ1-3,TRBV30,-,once,TGTGCCTGGAGCCCGACAGCTTTTGGGGGAAACACCATATATTTT,CAWSPTAFGGNTIYF
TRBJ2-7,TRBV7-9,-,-,TGTGCCAGCAGCTTAGAAGGACACGAGCAGTACTTC,CASSLEGHEQYF
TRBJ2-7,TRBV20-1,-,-,TGCAGTGCAGAGGGACTTCGGAAGGGATACGAGCAGTACTTC,CSAEGLRKGYEQYF
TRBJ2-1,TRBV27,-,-,TGTGCCAGCGACCTTTGTCTTGAGCAGTTCTTC,CASDLCLEQFF
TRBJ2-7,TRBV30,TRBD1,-,TGTGCCTGGAGTCTGGGACAGGGCGCCTACGAGCAGTACTTC,CAWSLGQGAYEQYF
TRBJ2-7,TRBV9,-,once,TGTGCCAGCAGCCCGATGGAACGTGGTTACTACGAGCAGTACTTC,CASSPMERGYYEQYF
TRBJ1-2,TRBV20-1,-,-,TGCAGTGCAGTAAACCAGGCGGGGGGCTACACCTTC,CSAVNQAGGYTF
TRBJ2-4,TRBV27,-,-,TGTGCCAGCAGTTCCGGGATAGCCAAAAACATTCAGTACTTC,CASSSGIAKNIQYF
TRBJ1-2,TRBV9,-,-,TGTGCCAGCAGCCCCCATGGGTCTCCAGATGGCTACACCTTC,CASSPHGSPDGYTF
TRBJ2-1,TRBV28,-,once,TGTGCCAGCAGTTCCCATAACCTTAGCTCCTACAATGAGCAGTTCTTC,CASSSHNLSSYNEQFF
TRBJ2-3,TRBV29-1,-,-,TGCAGCGTTGTTGGTGGAGCCGAATGGTCAGATACGCAGTATTTT,CSVVGGAEWSDTQYF
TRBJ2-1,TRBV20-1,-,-,TGCAGTGCTAGAGATCATGGGACCCTCTCCTACAATGAGCAGTTCTTC,CSARDHGTLSYNEQFF